The present T cell receptor (beta chain) was sequenced within a study of blood T cell repertoires in COVID-19. Sequencing used immunoSEQ multiplex PCR; TCRdb keeps in-frame clones, though not all of them. This sample yields about 170,000 clones, of which approximately 85% are seen a single time; under 3.5% belongs to the top ten. The CDR3 has 13 residues. This clone was counted a few times. The genes are TRBV12-2 and TRBJ1-2; TRBD1, the table's D call, lacks a check against the DNA. TRBV12-2 is recorded as a pseudogene. The sample taken for sequencing was peripheral blood. This clonotype originated in a woman aged 80 or over with COVID-19, enrolled during active disease. The CDR3 region has the DNA TGTGCAAGTCGCTTAGCGCAGGGTAATGGCTACACCTTC. It is translated as CASRLAQGNGYTF.